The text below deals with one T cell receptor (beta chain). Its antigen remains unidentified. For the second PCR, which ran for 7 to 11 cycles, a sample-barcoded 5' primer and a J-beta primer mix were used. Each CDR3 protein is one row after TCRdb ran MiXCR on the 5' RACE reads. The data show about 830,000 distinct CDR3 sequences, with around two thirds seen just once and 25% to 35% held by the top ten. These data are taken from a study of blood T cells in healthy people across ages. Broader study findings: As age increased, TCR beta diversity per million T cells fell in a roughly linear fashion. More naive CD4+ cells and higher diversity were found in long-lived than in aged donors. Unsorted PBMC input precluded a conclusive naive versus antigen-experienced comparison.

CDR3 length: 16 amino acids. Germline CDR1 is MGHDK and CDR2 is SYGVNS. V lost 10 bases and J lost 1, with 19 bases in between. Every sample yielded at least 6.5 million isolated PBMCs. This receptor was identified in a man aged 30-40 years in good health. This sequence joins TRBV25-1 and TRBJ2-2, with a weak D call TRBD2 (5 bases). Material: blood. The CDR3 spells CATMRTTDWNTGELFF. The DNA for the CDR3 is TGTGCCACCATGAGAACAACGGACTGGAACACCGGGGAGCTGTTTTTT.